This passage covers 15 T cell receptor beta chains from one sample sequenced in a study of neurological immune-mediated disorders. TCRdb redid the calling of the 5' RACE reads with MiXCR, one entry per CDR3 protein. The top ten hold around 2% of the sample, which has roughly 60,000 distinct CDR3 sequences, more than 3% seen once. Sequences were obtained from CD4+ T cells from blood. Every receptor here comes from a woman in her forties with multiple sclerosis.

This clonotype was counted many times. J is TRBJ1-6 and V is TRBV5-1; 7 nucleotides agree with TRBD1. The junction had 5 bases not matched to a gene; V was cut back by 3 bases and J by 5 bases. The germline V gene encodes CDR1 SGHRS and CDR2 YFSETQ. CDR3 length: 15 residues. CDR3 nucleotide sequence: TGCGCCAGCAGCTATGGCGGGACAGATAATTCACCCCTCCACTTT. Encoded protein: CASSYGGTDNSPLHF.

In its sample, this clonotype was seen many times. This chain uses TRBV30 with TRBJ1-3; D call uncertain. The V gene lost 4 bases and the J gene lost 4 bases, with 11 bases spanning the gap. CDR3 length: 13 amino acids. Germline V gene sequence: CDR1 GTSNPN, CDR2 SVGIG (reference sequence). The CDR3 DNA follows: TGTGCCTGGATGGCCAAGGCCGGAAACACCATATATTTT. Its translation: CAWMAKAGNTIYF.

This clonotype was found many times. The V call is TRBV12-3 or TRBV12-4, the J call TRBJ2-1, with 8 bases matching TRBD1. This CDR3 spans 14 amino acids. J was trimmed by 5 bases and V by 5 bases; bases with no gene match: 5. The CDR3, as DNA: TGTGCCAGCAGTCTGCAGGGGGCGAACAATGAGCAGTTCTTC. It encodes CASSLQGANNEQFF.

There are many counts of this clonotype. The V gene is TRBV10-3, the J gene TRBJ2-3, with TRBD1 identical over 9 bases. Trimming at V came to 6 bases and at J to 1 base, leaving 5 bases not matched to a gene. This CDR3 is built from 15 residues. The germline CDR1 and CDR2 sequences are ENHRY and SYGVKD. CDR3 sequence reads: CAISHRDRGTDTQYF. CDR3 in DNA: TGTGCCATCAGCCACCGGGACAGGGGCACAGATACGCAGTATTTT.

At least ten counts were recorded for this clonotype. This rearrangement joins TRBV29-1 to TRBJ2-5, with D perhaps given as TRBD1 or TRBD2 (6 bases each). V lost 3 bases to trimming and J lost 1 base, with 18 bases between them. The CDR3 consists of 16 residues. CDR1 and CDR2 from the germline V gene are SQVTM and ANQGSEA. CDR3 coding DNA: TGCAGCGTTGATCCGGTGGGGGGCGCGGTCCAAGAGACCCAGTACTTC. Its translation is CSVDPVGGAVQETQYF.

This clonotype was counted at least ten times. A much larger clone lies one base from this, so it may be a read error. V usage is TRBV7-9 and J usage is TRBJ2-3; D gene uncertain. Germline loops: CDR1 SEHNR, CDR2 FQNEAQ (reference sequence). The CDR3 extends over 13 amino acids. CDR3: CANSFLGPDTQYF. The CDR3 DNA sequence: TGTGCCAACAGCTTTTTAGGCCCAGATACGCAGTATTTT.

This clonotype came up many times. The CDR3 region is CSAKTGGLANYGYTF. The CDR3, as DNA: TGCAGTGCTAAGACAGGGGGGCTAGCTAACTATGGCTACACCTTC. The J gene is TRBJ1-2, the V gene TRBV20-1; 9 bases fit TRBD1. The CDR3 runs to 15 residues. V was clipped by 4 bases and J by 0 bases; unmatched bases: 6. The germline gives CDR1 DFQATT, CDR2 SNEGSKA (reference sequence).

This clonotype was counted at least ten times. The CDR3 DNA is TGCAGTGCTCGGGACCGCATCCTATACGAGCAGTACTTC. Its translation: CSARDRILYEQYF. The chain recombines TRBV20-1 with TRBJ2-7, with D perhaps TRBD1 or TRBD2 (5 bases each). The CDR3 has 13 amino acids. In germline, CDR1 is DFQATT, CDR2 SNEGSKA (reference sequence). V was pared by 5 bases and J by 4 bases, with 15 bases between.

This clonotype was recorded many times. The chain links TRBV5-6 to TRBJ2-3, with 9 bases identical to TRBD2. This CDR3 has 14 residues. V gave up 0 bases and J gave up 10 bases; unmatched junction bases: 6. The germline CDR1 and CDR2 sequences are SGHDT and YYEEEE. Here the CDR3 DNA reads TGTGCCAGCAGCTTGGCAGAAGCGGGGGGCTCGCAGTATTTT. It translates to CASSLAEAGGSQYF. Full variable domain (remainder filled in from reference TRBV5-6 and TRBJ2-3): DAGVTQSPTHLIKTRGQQVTLRCSPKSGHDTVSWYQQALGQGPQFIFQYYEEEERQRGNFPDRFSGHQFPNYSSELNVNALLLGDSALYLCASSLAEAGGSQYFGPGTRLTVL.

This clonotype was seen many times. The genes are TRBV27 and TRBJ2-6; perhaps TRBD2 as D (5 bases). Germline V gene lookup returns CDR1 MNHEY and CDR2 SMNVEV (reference sequence). The CDR3 is made up of 15 amino acids. Trimming removed 6 bases from V and 6 bases from J, with 15 bases in between. The DNA for the CDR3 is TGTGCCAGCAGCCTACGAGGACTTGAGGCCAACGTCCTGACTTTC. It translates to CASSLRGLEANVLTF.

This clonotype was detected many times. This sequence joins TRBV9 and TRBJ1-2; TRBD1 agrees at 7 bases. CDR3 length: 15 amino acids. V gave up 4 bases and J gave up 8 bases; unmatched junction bases: 14. Per the germline V gene, CDR1 is SGDLS and CDR2 is YYNGEE. The CDR3 loop is CASSTRQGELWGYTF. The CDR3 nucleotides read TGTGCCAGCAGCACGCGACAGGGTGAGCTATGGGGCTACACCTTC.

This clonotype showed up many times. The chain couples TRBV5-6 to TRBJ1-1; no clear D gene. Germline V gene lookup returns CDR1 SGHDT and CDR2 YYEEEE. Trimming left V 2 bases short and J 5 bases short, with 10 bases between. This CDR3 comprises 13 residues. Written as DNA, the CDR3 is TGTGCCAGCAGCTTTAGGTTGGTGACTGAAGCTTTCTTT. The encoded protein is CASSFRLVTEAFF.

This clonotype has at least ten counts. The chain uses TRBV5-6 and TRBJ1-6; unclear D gene. CDR1 is SGHDT, CDR2 YYEEEE, per germline. This CDR3 spans 17 amino acids. V shed 1 base and J shed 0 bases, with 11 bases lying between them. The CDR3 reads CASSLWQRSSYNSPLHF. CDR3 bases: TGTGCCAGCAGCTTGTGGCAGCGGAGCTCCTATAATTCACCCCTCCACTTT.

This clonotype was counted ten times or more. J is TRBJ1-5 and V is TRBV7-8; the D gene is possibly TRBD1 (6 bases). The CDR3 length is 15 residues. V gave up 6 bases and J gave up 2 bases, with 14 bases separating them. Per the germline V gene, CDR1 is SGHVS and CDR2 is FQNEAQ. Written as DNA, the CDR3 is TGTGCCAGCAGTTTTACAGGGTCGGGCAATCAGCCCCAGCATTTT. Its protein is CASSFTGSGNQPQHF.

This clonotype occurred many times. The CDR3 sequence: CASSVGEVGGYTF. CDR3 sequence (DNA): TGTGCCAGCAGCGTAGGGGAGGTTGGTGGCTACACCTTC. The chain joins TRBV9 to TRBJ1-2; no firm D call. Germline CDR1 reads SGDLS; CDR2 reads YYNGEE. V was shortened by 0 bases and J by 7 bases, with 10 bases between the two germline ends. The CDR3 is made up of 13 amino acids.